These 25 T cell receptor beta chains were all obtained from the same sample, sequenced in a study of T cell responses to AZD1222 COVID-19 vaccine. Profiling relied on immunoSEQ multiplex PCR, and the TCRdb table lists in-frame clones only, not all of them. The data hold 40,000 to 65,000 clones, with less than 85% observed a single time. The starting material was peripheral blood, obtained on day 0 of AZD1222 vaccination. The receptors stem from an adult in good health.

This chain joins TRBV19 and TRBJ2-3, with 9 bases matching TRBD1. This CDR3 region has 16 residues. Germline values: CDR1 LNHDA, CDR2 SQIVND (reference sequence). The junction had 10 bases not matched to a gene; V was cut back by 5 bases and J by 4 bases. The CDR3 loop is CASSGHRGLISDTQYF. The CDR3 region has the DNA TGTGCCAGTAGTGGACACAGGGGGCTGATATCAGATACGCAGTATTTT.

The chain has TRBV11-2 and TRBJ2-1; 15 bases are a match to TRBD2. With 6 bases clipped from V and 9 bases from J, the junction kept 9 bases outside the gene matches. Germline V CDR1 and CDR2: SGHAT, FQNNGV. This CDR3 spans 16 amino acids. CDR3 residues: CASSFGGLAGGREQFF. CDR3 DNA sequence: TGTGCCAGCAGTTTTGGGGGACTAGCGGGAGGACGTGAGCAGTTCTTC.

CDR3 sequence reads: CATSRDQLEAYEQYF. Here the CDR3 DNA reads TGTGCCACCAGCAGAGATCAGTTGGAAGCATACGAGCAGTACTTC. The chain couples TRBV15 to TRBJ2-7, with D uncertain. V was trimmed by 0 bases and J by 4 bases, leaving 13 bases between them. Germline V gene sequence: CDR1 LNHNV, CDR2 YYDKDF (reference sequence). This CDR3 is built from 15 residues.

This clone was found once. V is TRBV7-2 and J is TRBJ2-7; TRBD1 matches 9 bases. The CDR3 has 15 residues. Per germline, CDR1 SGHTA and CDR2 FQGNSA. The ends lost 2 bases at V and 4 bases at J; junction bases unmatched: 6. The CDR3 loop reads CASSLRTGVRYEQYF. The CDR3 DNA follows: TGTGCCAGCAGCTTAAGGACAGGGGTACGGTACGAGCAGTACTTC.

V is TRBV9 and J is TRBJ2-5; either TRBD1 or TRBD2 may fit D (5 bases each). The CDR3 length is 15 residues. The germline V gene encodes CDR1 SGDLS and CDR2 YYNGEE. With 3 bases removed from V and 1 base from J, the gap between germline ends came to 13 bases. CDR3 sequence reads: CASSALSGTQETQYF. The CDR3 bases are TGTGCCAGCAGCGCTTTATCAGGGACCCAAGAGACCCAGTACTTC. The full variable domain, its missing parts supplied by reference TRBV9 and TRBJ2-5, is DSGVTQTPKHLITATGQRVTLRCSPRSGDLSVYWYQQSLDQGLQFLIQYYNGEERAKGNILERFSAQQFPDLHSELNLSSLELGDSALYFCASSALSGTQETQYFGPGTRLLVL.

The rearrangement links TRBV7-9 to TRBJ2-7, with D unclear. The germline CDR1 and CDR2 sequences are SEHNR and FQNEAQ (reference sequence). V was clipped by 8 bases and J by 1 base, with 9 bases between them. The CDR3 totals 12 residues. CDR3 coding DNA: TGTGCCAGCGCAGGAAGGTCCTACGAGCAGTACTTC. Protein: CASAGRSYEQYF.

The chain links TRBV7-9 to TRBJ1-1; TRBD1 might be the D (6 bases). The CDR3 length is 11 residues. Germline CDR1 is SEHNR and CDR2 is FQNEAQ (reference sequence). The V and J ends lost 3 bases and 10 bases respectively, with 9 bases between them. CDR3 loop: CASSLVGGAFF. The CDR3 bases are TGTGCCAGCAGCTTGGTAGGGGGAGCTTTCTTT.

The chain uses TRBV2 and TRBJ1-4; no definite D call. Trimming cost V 7 bases and J 3 bases, with 6 bases left between them. The CDR3 totals 12 residues. Germline V lookup: CDR1 SNHLY, CDR2 FYNNEI. CDR3 nucleotide sequence: TGTGCCAGCAATGATCCTAATGAAAAACTGTTTTTT. This sequence encodes CASNDPNEKLFF.

This clone is deemed medium-sized. The chain joins TRBV6-5 to TRBJ2-5; 13 nucleotides agree with TRBD2. CDR1 and CDR2 from the germline V gene are MNHEY and SVGAGI. The length of the CDR3 is 15 residues. V shed 7 bases, J shed 5 bases, and the junction held 7 bases outside the gene matches. The CDR3 DNA follows: TGTGCCAGCAACAGACTAGCGGGAGGCGGGGAGACCCAGTACTTC. Protein product: CASNRLAGGGETQYF.

This clone has a single count. The J gene is TRBJ1-1, the V gene TRBV5-1, with no clear D. Germline V CDR1 and CDR2: SGHRS, YFSETQ. V was cut by 1 base and J by 0 bases, with 4 bases left in between. This CDR3 has 13 amino acids. CDR3 in amino acids: CASSLFLNTEAFF. The CDR3 DNA reads as TGCGCCAGCAGCTTGTTCCTGAACACTGAAGCTTTCTTT.

The J gene is TRBJ2-1, the V gene TRBV30; 7 bases line up with TRBD2. Germline V lookup: CDR1 GTSNPN, CDR2 SVGIG (reference sequence). This CDR3 has 16 residues. Trimming took 0 bases from V and 2 from J; bases not matched to a gene: 7. CDR3 in DNA: TGTGCCTGGAGTGTTCGGGGACTACCAACCTACAATGAGCAGTTCTTC. Protein: CAWSVRGLPTYNEQFF.

The chain combines TRBV5-6 with TRBJ2-3; D unclear. CDR1 SGHDT and CDR2 YYEEEE come from the germline V gene. V lost 4 bases and J 5 bases, leaving 14 bases between the germline ends. The CDR3 consists of 14 residues. CDR3 sequence: CASSPYRWGDTQYF. Here the CDR3 DNA reads TGTGCCAGCAGCCCTTACCGGTGGGGAGATACGCAGTATTTT.

The CDR3 DNA follows: TGTGCCAGCAGCAAAGTGACGAGAGGAGGGTTGGAGACCCAGTACTTC. Residues: CASSKVTRGGLETQYF. V gene TRBV11-2 combines with J gene TRBJ2-5; a possible D gene is TRBD2 (6 bases). Between the trimmed V and J ends, which lost 5 bases and 5 bases, there was a span of 21 bases. The CDR3 has 16 residues. The germline gives CDR1 SGHAT, CDR2 FQNNGV.

This CDR3 is CASSQARGGEQYF. The CDR3 nucleotides are TGTGCCAGCAGCCAGGCGAGGGGAGGCGAGCAGTACTTC. The V call is TRBV28, the J call TRBJ2-7; D possibly corresponds to TRBD2 (6 bases). CDR1 is MDHEN, CDR2 SYDVKM, per germline. The CDR3 extends over 13 amino acids. V was cut by 6 bases and J by 6 bases, with 15 bases left in between.

The genes are TRBV9 and TRBJ2-2; 9 bases are shared with TRBD2. Trimming took 7 bases from V and 3 from J; bases not matched to a gene: 7. This CDR3 has 15 residues. Looked up from germline, CDR1 is SGDLS and CDR2 is YYNGEE. The CDR3 DNA is TGTGCCAGCGGGAGAGCGGGAGGATACACCGGGGAGCTGTTTTTT. This codes for CASGRAGGYTGELFF. The whole variable domain, filled in from reference TRBV9 and TRBJ2-2, reads DSGVTQTPKHLITATGQRVTLRCSPRSGDLSVYWYQQSLDQGLQFLIQYYNGEERAKGNILERFSAQQFPDLHSELNLSSLELGDSALYFCASGRAGGYTGELFFGEGSRLTVL.

The V call is TRBV4-2, the J call TRBJ1-2; TRBD1 aligns across 9 bases. The CDR3 loop spans 16 amino acids. Germline trimming cut 0 bases from V and 5 bases from J; bases unmatched to any gene: 7. Germline values: CDR1 LGHNA, CDR2 YNFKEQ. Here the CDR3 reads CASSQDTGTGWYGYTF. In DNA, the CDR3 is TGTGCCAGCAGCCAAGATACCGGGACAGGGTGGTATGGCTACACCTTC.

The chain employs TRBV19 and TRBJ2-5; 7 bases are shared with TRBD1. V lost 7 bases to trimming and J lost 4 bases; unmatched junction nucleotides: 12. Germline V gene data show CDR1 as LNHDA and CDR2 as SQIVND (reference sequence). The CDR3 length is 15 residues. CDR3 amino acids: CASTQGFRGAETQYF. The CDR3 coding sequence is TGTGCCAGTACACAGGGGTTTCGGGGTGCAGAGACCCAGTACTTC.

The V and J genes are TRBV4-1 and TRBJ2-3, with 9 bases aligning to TRBD2. This CDR3 comprises 16 residues. The J segment lost 4 bases and the V segment lost 0 bases, leaving 5 bases of the junction unmatched. Germline V gene sequence: CDR1 MGHRA, CDR2 YSYEKL. CDR3 DNA sequence: TGCGCCAGCAGCCAAGATAGCGGGAGTGTCGCAGATACGCAGTATTTT. Amino acid sequence: CASSQDSGSVADTQYF.

This sequence joins TRBV5-1 and TRBJ2-2, with a possible D match to TRBD2 (5 bases). The germline CDR1 and CDR2 sequences are SGHRS and YFSETQ. V lost 2 bases and J 8 bases, leaving 13 bases between the germline ends. The CDR3 is made up of 14 amino acids. The CDR3 bases are TGCGCCAGCAGCTTCAATGGACTGTCTGGGGAGCTGTTTTTT. It is translated as CASSFNGLSGELFF.

The CDR3 DNA is TGTGCCAGCAGCTCCCCCTCGTACGACAAATATGGGGCCAACGTCCTGACTTTC. Its translation: CASSSPSYDKYGANVLTF. The chain couples TRBV7-8 to TRBJ2-6; D not certain. CDR3 length: 18 residues. CDR1 is SGHVS and CDR2 is FQNEAQ in the germline V gene. V was pared by 4 bases and J by 3 bases, with 19 bases between.

The rearrangement uses TRBV7-2 and TRBJ2-5; a possible D gene is TRBD2 (5 bases). Trimming pared 3 bases from V and 2 bases from J, leaving 10 bases between. This CDR3 region has 14 residues. From germline, CDR1 is SGHTA and CDR2 FQGNSA. CDR3 in amino acids: CASSFPRRQETQYF. CDR3 in DNA: TGTGCCAGCAGCTTCCCTAGGAGGCAAGAGACCCAGTACTTC.

The chain is built from TRBV3-1 (or the pseudogene TRBV3-2) and TRBJ2-2, with TRBD1 identical over 9 bases. CDR1 and CDR2 from the germline V gene are LGHDT and YNNKEL (reference sequence). V trimming: 3 bases; J trimming: 3 bases; junction bases outside the gene matches: 2. This CDR3 contains 15 residues. The CDR3 DNA sequence: TGTGCCAGCAGCCAGACAGGGGGATACACCGGGGAGCTGTTTTTT. Amino acids: CASSQTGGYTGELFF.

This clone was seen just once. Other nucleotide sequences in the sample specify the same CDR3. Here the CDR3 reads CASSLGGSSYNEQFF. The CDR3 nucleotides are TGCGCCAGCAGCTTGGGCGGAAGCTCCTACAATGAGCAGTTCTTC. The chain carries TRBV5-1 and TRBJ2-1; D is undetermined. Per the germline V gene, CDR1 is SGHRS and CDR2 is YFSETQ. Trimming stripped 0 bases from V and 0 bases from J, with 7 bases between. This CDR3 has 15 amino acids.

The chain carries TRBV5-1 and TRBJ2-4; D gene unclear. The CDR3 loop spans 19 amino acids. The ends were cut back, 0 bases at V and 1 base at J, with 20 bases in the middle. Germline loops: CDR1 SGHRS, CDR2 YFSETQ. In DNA, the CDR3 is TGCGCCAGCAGCTTGGAACGTGACACCCTCGAAGGGGCCAAAAACATTCAGTACTTC. Protein sequence: CASSLERDTLEGAKNIQYF.

The rearrangement links TRBV19 to TRBJ2-4; possible D gene TRBD2, 6 bases. Germline V gene lookup returns CDR1 LNHDA and CDR2 SQIVND (reference sequence). This CDR3 region has 13 residues. Trimming removed 6 bases at V and 1 base at J, with 7 bases between. The CDR3 reads CASSREAKNIQYF. The CDR3 nucleotides are TGTGCCAGTAGCCGGGAGGCCAAAAACATTCAGTACTTC.